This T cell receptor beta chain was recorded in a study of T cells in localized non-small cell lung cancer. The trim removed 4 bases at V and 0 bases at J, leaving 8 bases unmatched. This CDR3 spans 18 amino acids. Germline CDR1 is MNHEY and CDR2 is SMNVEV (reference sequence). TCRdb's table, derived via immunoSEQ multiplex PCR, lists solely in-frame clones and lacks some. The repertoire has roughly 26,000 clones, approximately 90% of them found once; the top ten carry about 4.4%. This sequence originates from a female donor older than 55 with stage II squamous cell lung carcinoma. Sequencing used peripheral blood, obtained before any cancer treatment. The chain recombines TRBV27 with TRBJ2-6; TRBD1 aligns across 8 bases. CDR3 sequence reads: CASSSTGTGVSGANVLTF. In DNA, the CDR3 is TGTGCCAGCAGTTCTACCGGGACAGGCGTCTCTGGGGCCAACGTCCTGACTTTC.